The 29 T cell receptor beta chains in this list originate from one sample, sequenced in a study of CDR3 diversity in severe acne. TCRdb analysed the PCR reads with MiXCR anew, one entry per CDR3 protein. Of over 85,000 distinct CDR3 sequences in the sample, around 56% are singletons; the top ten hold roughly 12%. The specimen sequenced was blood. These receptor sequences come from a male donor with acne.

This clonotype was recorded at least ten times. The rearrangement uses TRBV5-5 and TRBJ2-7; 14 bases line up with TRBD2. Germline-derived CDR1 and CDR2 are SGHKS and YYEKEE (reference sequence). The CDR3 contains 16 residues. V was clipped by 4 bases and J by 4 bases; unmatched bases: 7. In DNA, the CDR3 is TGTGCCAGCAGCCCGGGACTAGCGGGAGTGTGGTACGAGCAGTACGTC. Its protein product is CASSPGLAGVWYEQYV.

In its sample, this clonotype ranks as medium-sized. DNA for the CDR3: TGCAGTGCTAGGGCAACAGGGGACAGCAAGGCCCAGCATTTT. Amino acid sequence: CSARATGDSKAQHF. The chain recombines TRBV20-1 with TRBJ1-5, with 7 bases lining up with TRBD1. In germline, CDR1 is DFQATT, CDR2 SNEGSKA (reference sequence). The CDR3 consists of 14 residues. Unmatched junction bases numbered 13, after V lost 3 bases and J lost 11 bases.

The chain combines TRBV13 with TRBJ2-5, with TRBD1 identical over 9 bases. The V and J ends lost 1 base and 6 bases, in that order; junction bases with no gene match: 6. CDR3 length: 15 amino acids. CDR1 and CDR2 from the germline V gene are PRHDT and FYEKMQ (reference sequence). CDR3 in amino acids: CASSLEGQGFQTQYF. CDR3 nucleotides: TGTGCCAGCAGCTTAGAGGGACAGGGTTTTCAGACCCAGTACTTC.

This clonotype was recorded a few times. This chain uses TRBV11-2 with TRBJ2-1, with D perhaps matching TRBD1 (5 bases). The germline CDR1 and CDR2 sequences are SGHAT and FQNNGV. This CDR3 spans 15 amino acids. Trimming removed 4 bases at V and 10 bases at J, with 20 bases between. This chain's CDR3 is CASSWSQGAPREQFF. The CDR3, as DNA: TGTGCCAGCAGCTGGTCTCAGGGCGCCCCACGGGAGCAGTTCTTC.

The chain carries TRBV30 and TRBJ1-6; perhaps TRBD1 as D (6 bases). The CDR3 loop spans 13 amino acids. Germline V gene data show CDR1 as GTSNPN and CDR2 as SVGIG (reference sequence). The germline V and J ends were trimmed by 5 bases and 6 bases, with 11 bases remaining between them. CDR3 coding DNA: TGTGCCTGGGGGGCAGGGGCTAATTCACCCCTCCACTTT. It translates to CAWGAGANSPLHF. The full variable domain, its missing parts supplied by reference TRBV30 and TRBJ1-6, is SQTIHQWPATLVQPVGSPLSLECTVEGTSNPNLYWYRQAAGRGLQLLFYSVGIGQISSEVPQNLSASRPQDRQFILSSKKLLLSDSGFYLCAWGAGANSPLHFGNGTRLTVT.

V gene TRBV25-1 combines with J gene TRBJ2-7; D call uncertain. The CDR3 is 11 residues long. Germline V gene data show CDR1 as MGHDK and CDR2 as SYGVNS. Between the trimmed V and J ends, which lost 3 bases and 10 bases, there was a span of 10 bases. The CDR3 region has the DNA TGTGCCAGCAGTGAGTCTGGAGTACAGTACTTC. This sequence encodes CASSESGVQYF.

This clonotype was seen repeatedly, ten times or more. V is TRBV15 and J is TRBJ2-1, with 8 bases identical to TRBD2. This CDR3 comprises 15 residues. The J segment lost 3 bases and the V segment lost 4 bases, leaving 5 bases of the junction unmatched. CDR1 is LNHNV and CDR2 is YYDKDF in the germline V gene (reference sequence). CDR3 sequence reads: CATSKLADYYNEQFF. As DNA, the CDR3 is TGTGCCACCAGCAAACTAGCGGATTACTACAATGAGCAGTTCTTC.

The chain is built from TRBV20-1 and TRBJ2-5, with a weak D call TRBD2 (5 bases). Trimming pared 3 bases from V and 4 bases from J, leaving 9 bases between. Germline V CDR1 and CDR2: DFQATT, SNEGSKA (reference sequence). This CDR3 is built from 12 residues. The CDR3, as DNA: TGCAGTGCTAGCTTAGCGCGAGAGACCCAGTACTTC. This translates into CSASLARETQYF.

V usage is TRBV18 and J usage is TRBJ2-3, with D perhaps TRBD1 or TRBD2 (5 bases each). The CDR3 covers 14 residues. V lost 6 bases and J 5 bases, leaving 15 bases between the germline ends. CDR1 is KGHSH, CDR2 LQKENI, per germline. CDR3 loop: CASSGTGGLDTQYF. The CDR3 DNA sequence: TGTGCCAGCTCCGGGACCGGTGGTTTAGATACGCAGTATTTT.

A word on this clonotype: A junction boundary mismatches the germline segment, possibly from a read error. The rearrangement uses TRBV7-2 and TRBJ2-7; TRBD1 agrees at 9 bases. This CDR3 contains 14 residues. Germline CDR1 is SGHTA and CDR2 is FQGNSA. This CDR3 reads CASSLAQGAGELYF. Here the CDR3 DNA reads TGTGCCAGCAGCTTAGCACAGGGGGCCGGGGAGCTGTACTTC. Supplemented by reference TRBV7-2 and TRBJ2-7, the full variable domain reads GAGVSQSPSNKVTEKGKDVELRCDPISGHTALYWYRQSLGQGLEFLIYFQGNSAPDKSGLPSDRFSAERTGGSVSTLTIQRTQQEDSAVYLCASSLAQGAGELYFGPGTRLTVT.

V usage is TRBV9 and J usage is TRBJ1-1; possibly TRBD1 for D (5 bases). V was cut by 0 bases and J by 4 bases, with 10 bases left in between. The CDR3 runs to 14 residues. The germline V gene encodes CDR1 SGDLS and CDR2 YYNGEE. The CDR3 coding sequence is TGTGCCAGCAGCGTAGGTGGAGGGACCACTGAAGCTTTCTTT. It specifies CASSVGGGTTEAFF.

J is TRBJ2-7 and V is TRBV27, with 8 nucleotides matching TRBD1. Trimming cost V 3 bases and J 3 bases; bases outside gene matches: 4. This CDR3 has 14 residues. Germline CDR1 MNHEY, CDR2 SMNVEV (reference sequence). The CDR3 sequence is CASSFRDRFYEQYF. CDR3 nucleotide sequence: TGTGCCAGCAGTTTTCGGGACAGGTTCTACGAGCAGTACTTC.

This clonotype was recorded at least ten times. The V and J genes are TRBV29-1 and TRBJ1-1; D is perhaps TRBD1 (6 bases). V was trimmed by 8 bases and J by 4 bases, leaving 17 bases between them. The CDR3 loop spans 13 amino acids. CDR1 and CDR2 from the germline V gene are SQVTM and ANQGSEA. CDR3 protein: CSCPGGLGTEAFF. DNA for the CDR3: TGCAGCTGTCCTGGGGGGCTGGGCACTGAAGCTTTCTTT.

This clonotype appeared many times. The V gene is TRBV5-6, the J gene TRBJ2-2; no firm D call. Trimming shortened V by 0 bases and J by 4 bases, and 10 bases separated the two germline ends. Per the germline V gene, CDR1 is SGHDT and CDR2 is YYEEEE. CDR3 length equals 15 residues. Here the CDR3 reads CASSLGEGPTGELFF. CDR3 DNA: TGTGCCAGCAGCTTGGGGGAAGGGCCCACCGGGGAGCTGTTTTTT.

This clonotype was detected only once. The J gene is TRBJ2-5, the V gene TRBV5-6; possibly TRBD2 for D (6 bases). Germline V gene lookup returns CDR1 SGHDT and CDR2 YYEEEE. The CDR3 runs to 18 residues. Trimming stripped 3 bases from V and 7 bases from J, with 28 bases between. CDR3 DNA sequence: TGTGCCAGCAGCTCCGTCAATTCCCGCCTCCGTTTCGGGGGGACCCAGTACTTC. Translating it yields CASSSVNSRLRFGGTQYF.

The chain couples TRBV12-5 to TRBJ2-7; tentatively, D is TRBD1 (5 bases). Trimming took 4 bases from V and 3 from J, leaving 10 bases between them. The V gene's germline CDR1 is LGHNT and CDR2 FRNRAP. The CDR3 is 13 amino acids. Here the CDR3 DNA reads TGTGCTAGTGGTTCGACAGTTTTCTACGAGCAGTACTTC. Translating it yields CASGSTVFYEQYF.

In DNA form, the CDR3 reads TGTGCCACGATGACGAGAGAAGCTTTCTTT. Encoded protein: CATMTREAFF. The rearrangement links TRBV2 to TRBJ1-1; no clear D gene. The length of the CDR3 is 10 residues. Deletions cut 10 bases from V and 8 bases from J, with 11 bases between. Germline V CDR1 and CDR2: SNHLY, FYNNEI.

This clonotype has a count of ten or more. The chain recombines TRBV5-1 with TRBJ1-3, with D hard to call. The CDR3 extends over 15 amino acids. The V end lost 1 base, the J end lost 0 bases, and 8 bases lay between the germline ends. Germline lookup yields CDR1 SGHRS and CDR2 YFSETQ. This chain's CDR3 is CASSLSLSSGNTIYF. The CDR3 region has the DNA TGCGCCAGCAGCTTGTCGTTGAGCTCTGGAAACACCATATATTTT.

Turning to this clonotype: Given a much more abundant clone one base away, this may be a read error. This chain links TRBV25-1 with TRBJ1-1; perhaps TRBD1 as D (6 bases). CDR3 size: 11 residues. Germline V gene data show CDR1 as MGHDK and CDR2 as SYGVNS. The CDR3 protein is CASTRQAEASF. The CDR3 DNA follows: TGTGCCAGCACCAGACAGGCTGAAGCTTCCTTT.

A single count supports this clonotype. Compared with germline, one end of the junction differs, possibly owing to a read error. V is TRBV5-1 and J is TRBJ1-2; 11 positions match TRBD1. Per germline, CDR1 SGHRS and CDR2 YFSETQ. The CDR3 runs 17 residues. This CDR3 is CASSLDSGTGGSGGYTF. Written as DNA, the CDR3 is TGTGCCAGCAGCTTGGATTCCGGGACAGGGGGTAGCGGTGGCTACACCTTC.

This clonotype was recorded many times. V gene TRBV3-1 combines with J gene TRBJ1-5; D is uncertain. The CDR3 has 17 amino acids. Trimming pared 0 bases from V and 3 bases from J, leaving 15 bases between. CDR1 and CDR2 from the germline V gene are LGHDT and YNNKEL (reference sequence). DNA of the CDR3: TGTGCCAGCAGCCAAGATAAGGGAGAGCGATCCAATCAGCCCCAGCATTTT. It is translated as CASSQDKGERSNQPQHF.

This clonotype was observed at least ten times. This rearrangement joins TRBV20-1 to TRBJ2-1, with 7 nucleotides matching TRBD2. Germline CDR1 DFQATT, CDR2 SNEGSKA (reference sequence). CDR3 length: 15 residues. V was pared by 2 bases and J by 9 bases, with 13 bases of the junction left unmatched. The CDR3 region has the DNA TGCAGTGCTAGATATACGGGACTATTGGGGGGTGAGCAGTTCTTC. Translation gives CSARYTGLLGGEQFF.

The chain combines TRBV5-1 with TRBJ2-3; possibly TRBD2 for D (5 bases). The CDR3 is 15 residues long. The ends were cut back, 3 bases at V and 2 bases at J, with 13 bases in the middle. Germline V gives CDR1 SGHRS, CDR2 YFSETQ. The CDR3 loop reads CASSYYPSHTDTQYF. CDR3 DNA: TGCGCCAGCAGCTACTATCCTAGCCACACAGATACGCAGTATTTT. Variable domain in full (rest from reference TRBV5-1 and TRBJ2-3): KAGVTQTPRYLIKTRGQQVTLSCSPISGHRSVSWYQQTPGQGLQFLFEYFSETQRNKGNFPGRFSGRQFSNSRSEMNVSTLELGDSALYLCASSYYPSHTDTQYFGPGTRLTVL.

This chain joins TRBV24-1 and TRBJ2-7; 13 bases fit TRBD2. With V trimmed by 4 bases and J by 5 bases, 4 bases remained unmatched. This CDR3 has 15 amino acids. Germline CDR1 is KGHDR and CDR2 is SFDVKD. The CDR3 nucleotides are TGTGCCACCAGTGACCGCGGGACTAGCGGGAACGAGCAGTACTTC. This sequence encodes CATSDRGTSGNEQYF.

The rearrangement joins TRBV19 to TRBJ2-5; possibly TRBD2 for D (5 bases). V lost 6 bases and J lost 11, with 16 bases in between. The CDR3 is made up of 12 amino acids. CDR1 and CDR2 (germline): LNHDA, SQIVND (reference sequence). The CDR3, as DNA: TGTGCCAGTAGGTCCCGGGGAGTAGGGCAGTACTTC. Translating it yields CASRSRGVGQYF.

This chain joins TRBV7-2 and TRBJ1-6; unclear D gene. Germline CDR1 is SGHTA and CDR2 is FQGNSA. CDR3 length: 13 residues. V shed 7 bases and J shed 6 bases, with 10 bases lying between them. The CDR3 here is CASTGSINSPLHF. CDR3 nucleotide sequence: TGTGCCAGCACCGGGTCAATTAATTCACCCCTCCACTTT.

As regards this clonotype: Just one base apart from a much larger clone, this may be a read error. J is TRBJ2-1 and V is TRBV20-1; TRBD2 matches at 8 bases. The CDR3 sequence is 16 residues long. Germline V CDR1 and CDR2: DFQATT, SNEGSKA (reference sequence). Trimming at V came to 1 base and at J to 0 bases, leaving 5 bases not matched to a gene. The CDR3 here is CSARVLAGGSYNEQFF. The CDR3 DNA reads TGCAGTGCTAGAGTTCTAGCGGGCGGCTCCTACAATGAGCAGTTCTTC.

As for this clonotype: Just one base apart from a much larger clone, this may be a read error. The chain is built from TRBV5-1 and TRBJ2-2, with D perhaps being TRBD1 or TRBD2 (6 bases each). This CDR3 is 16 amino acids long. Germline CDR1 is SGHRS and CDR2 is YFSETQ. The CDR3 protein is CASSLSTGYDTGGLFF. CDR3 in DNA: TGCGCCAGCAGCCTGAGTACAGGGTATGACACCGGGGGGCTGTTTTTT.

V gene TRBV7-2 combines with J gene TRBJ1-2; 7 nucleotides line up with TRBD1. V trimming: 6 bases; J trimming: 6 bases; junction bases outside the gene matches: 10. Germline V lookup: CDR1 SGHTA, CDR2 FQGNSA. The CDR3 covers 14 residues. The CDR3 reads CASSLAGTEDGYTF. The CDR3 region has the DNA TGTGCCAGCAGTCTTGCCGGGACAGAGGATGGCTACACCTTC.